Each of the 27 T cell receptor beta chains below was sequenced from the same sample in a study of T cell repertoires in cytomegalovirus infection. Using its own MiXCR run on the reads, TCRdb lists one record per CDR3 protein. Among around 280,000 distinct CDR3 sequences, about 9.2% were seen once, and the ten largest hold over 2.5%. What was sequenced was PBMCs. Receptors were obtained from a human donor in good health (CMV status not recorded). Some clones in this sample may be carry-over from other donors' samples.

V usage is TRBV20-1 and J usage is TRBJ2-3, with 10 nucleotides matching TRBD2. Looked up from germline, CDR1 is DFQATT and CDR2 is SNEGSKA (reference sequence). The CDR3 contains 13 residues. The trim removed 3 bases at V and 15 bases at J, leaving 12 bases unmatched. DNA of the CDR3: TGCAGTGCTAGGGGGACAGGACTAGCGGATCCTTATTTT. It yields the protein CSARGTGLADPYF.

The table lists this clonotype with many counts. CDR3 nucleotide sequence: TGTGCCAGCAGCTTAGAGGCGCTCCCGAACACTGAAGCTTTCTTT. It codes for CASSLEALPNTEAFF. This chain uses TRBV7-2 with TRBJ1-1; D not resolved. The V and J ends lost 1 base and 1 base respectively, with 10 bases between them. Germline V CDR1 and CDR2: SGHTA, FQGNSA. The CDR3 extends over 15 amino acids. Full variable domain (rest looked up from reference TRBV7-2 and TRBJ1-1): GAGVSQSPSNKVTEKGKDVELRCDPISGHTALYWYRQSLGQGLEFLIYFQGNSAPDKSGLPSDRFSAERTGGSVSTLTIQRTQQEDSAVYLCASSLEALPNTEAFFGQGTRLTVV.

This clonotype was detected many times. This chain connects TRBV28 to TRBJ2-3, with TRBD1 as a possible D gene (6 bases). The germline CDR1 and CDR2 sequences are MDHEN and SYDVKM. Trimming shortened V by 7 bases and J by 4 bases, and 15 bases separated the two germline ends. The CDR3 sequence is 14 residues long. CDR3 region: CASNSPNRADTQYF. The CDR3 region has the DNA TGTGCCAGCAATTCCCCGAACAGGGCAGATACGCAGTATTTT.

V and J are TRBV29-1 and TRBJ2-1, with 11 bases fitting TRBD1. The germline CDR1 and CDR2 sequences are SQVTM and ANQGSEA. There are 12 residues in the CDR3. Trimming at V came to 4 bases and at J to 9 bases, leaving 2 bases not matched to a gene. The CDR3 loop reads CSVGTGGVEQFF. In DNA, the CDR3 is TGCAGCGTTGGGACAGGGGGCGTTGAGCAGTTCTTC.

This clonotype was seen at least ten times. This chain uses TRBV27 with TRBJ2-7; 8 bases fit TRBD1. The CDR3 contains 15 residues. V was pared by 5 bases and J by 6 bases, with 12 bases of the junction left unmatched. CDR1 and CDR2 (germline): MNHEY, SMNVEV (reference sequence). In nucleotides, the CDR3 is TGTGCCAGCAGTCCGGGTCAGGGGGCAGTGGGCGAGCAGTACTTC. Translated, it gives CASSPGQGAVGEQYF.

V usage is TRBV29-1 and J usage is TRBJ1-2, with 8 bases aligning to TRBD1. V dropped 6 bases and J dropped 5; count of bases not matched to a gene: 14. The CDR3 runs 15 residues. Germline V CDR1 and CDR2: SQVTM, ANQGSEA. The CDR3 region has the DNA TGCAGCGTGGCCCCCCCAGGGGGCGCGGGATATGGCTACACCTTC. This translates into CSVAPPGGAGYGYTF.

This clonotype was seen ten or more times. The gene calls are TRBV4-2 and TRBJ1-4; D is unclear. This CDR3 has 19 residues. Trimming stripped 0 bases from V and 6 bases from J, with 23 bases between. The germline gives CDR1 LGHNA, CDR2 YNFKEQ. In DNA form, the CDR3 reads TGTGCCAGCAGCCAAGATAACGGGATGGTGAGGAGTCAGGATGAAAAACTGTTTTTT. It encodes CASSQDNGMVRSQDEKLFF.

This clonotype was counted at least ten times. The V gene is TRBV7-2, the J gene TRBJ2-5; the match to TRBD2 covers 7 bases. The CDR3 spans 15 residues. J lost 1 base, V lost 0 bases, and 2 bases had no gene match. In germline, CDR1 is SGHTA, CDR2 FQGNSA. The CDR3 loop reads CASSLAGTTQETQYF. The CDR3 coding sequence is TGTGCCAGCAGCTTAGCCGGGACTACCCAAGAGACCCAGTACTTC.

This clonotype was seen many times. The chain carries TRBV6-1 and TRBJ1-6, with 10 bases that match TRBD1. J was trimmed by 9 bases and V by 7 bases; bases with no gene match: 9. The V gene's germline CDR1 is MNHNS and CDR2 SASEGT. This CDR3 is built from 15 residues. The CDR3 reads CASTYFGTGVSPLHF. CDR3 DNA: TGTGCCAGCACCTACTTCGGGACAGGGGTTTCACCCCTCCACTTT.

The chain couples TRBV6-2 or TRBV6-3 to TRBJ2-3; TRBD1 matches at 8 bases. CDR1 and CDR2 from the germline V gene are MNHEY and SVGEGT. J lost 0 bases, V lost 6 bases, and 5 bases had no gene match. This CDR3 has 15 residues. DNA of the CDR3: TGTGCCAGCAGCAGGGACAGGATGAGCACAGATACGCAGTATTTT. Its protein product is CASSRDRMSTDTQYF.

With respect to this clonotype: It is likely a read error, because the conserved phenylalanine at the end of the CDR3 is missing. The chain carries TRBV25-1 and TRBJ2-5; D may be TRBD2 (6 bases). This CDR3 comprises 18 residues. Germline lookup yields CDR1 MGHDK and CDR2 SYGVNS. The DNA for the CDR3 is TGTACCAGCAGAAGGAGGGGTCCGGATACAAGCAAAAAAGAGACCCAGTACTCC. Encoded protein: CTSRRRGPDTSKKETQYS.

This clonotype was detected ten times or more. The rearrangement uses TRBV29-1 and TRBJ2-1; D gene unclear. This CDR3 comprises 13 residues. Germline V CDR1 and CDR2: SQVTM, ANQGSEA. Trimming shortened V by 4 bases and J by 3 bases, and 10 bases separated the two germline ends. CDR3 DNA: TGCAGCGTTGCGACAAGCATCTACAATGAGCAGTTCTTC. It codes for CSVATSIYNEQFF.

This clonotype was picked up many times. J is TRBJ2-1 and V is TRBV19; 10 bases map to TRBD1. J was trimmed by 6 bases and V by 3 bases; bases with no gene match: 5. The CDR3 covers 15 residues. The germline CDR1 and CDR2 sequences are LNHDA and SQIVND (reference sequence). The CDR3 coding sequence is TGTGCCAGTAGTATCCGGGACAGGGGCATCAATGAGCAGTTCTTC. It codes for CASSIRDRGINEQFF.

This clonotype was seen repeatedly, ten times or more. The CDR3 nucleotides read TGTGCCAGCAGCTTTTCCCGCGGGGTGGCGACTAATGAAAAACTGTTTTTT. Its translation: CASSFSRGVATNEKLFF. The chain carries TRBV7-9 and TRBJ1-4; D is undetermined. The CDR3 covers 17 residues. V shed 3 bases and J shed 2 bases, with 16 bases lying between them. Germline V lookup: CDR1 SEHNR, CDR2 FQNEAQ (reference sequence).

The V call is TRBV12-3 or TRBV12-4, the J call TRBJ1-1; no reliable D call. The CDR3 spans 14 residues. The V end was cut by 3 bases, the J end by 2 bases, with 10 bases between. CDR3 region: CASSFLRKNTEAFF. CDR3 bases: TGTGCCAGCAGTTTTCTCCGGAAAAACACTGAAGCTTTCTTT.

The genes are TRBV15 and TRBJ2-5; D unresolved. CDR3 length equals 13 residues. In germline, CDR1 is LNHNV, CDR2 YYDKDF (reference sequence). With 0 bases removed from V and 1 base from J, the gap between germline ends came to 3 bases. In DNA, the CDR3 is TGTGCCACCAGCAGAGAGATCCAAGAGACCCAGTACTTC. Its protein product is CATSREIQETQYF.

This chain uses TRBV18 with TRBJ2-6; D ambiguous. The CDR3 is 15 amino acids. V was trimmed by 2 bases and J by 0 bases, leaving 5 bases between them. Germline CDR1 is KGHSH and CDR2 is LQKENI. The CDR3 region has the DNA TGTGCCAGCTCACCAAGGGTCTCTGGGGCCAACGTCCTGACTTTC. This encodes CASSPRVSGANVLTF.

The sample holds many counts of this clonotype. As DNA, the CDR3 is TGCGCCAGCAGCCTACGGGACACCTATAATTCACCCCTCCACTTT. It specifies CASSLRDTYNSPLHF. The chain couples TRBV5-1 to TRBJ1-6, with D perhaps TRBD1 (6 bases). The CDR3 is 15 amino acids. Per germline, CDR1 SGHRS and CDR2 YFSETQ. Trimming removed 4 bases from V and 2 bases from J, with 10 bases in between.

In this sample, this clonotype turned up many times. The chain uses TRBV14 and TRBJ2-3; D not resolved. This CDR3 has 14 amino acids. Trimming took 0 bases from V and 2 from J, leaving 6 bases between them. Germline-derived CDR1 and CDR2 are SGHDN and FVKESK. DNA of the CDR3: TGTGCCAGCAGCCAAGAGTGGGACACAGATACGCAGTATTTT. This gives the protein CASSQEWDTDTQYF.

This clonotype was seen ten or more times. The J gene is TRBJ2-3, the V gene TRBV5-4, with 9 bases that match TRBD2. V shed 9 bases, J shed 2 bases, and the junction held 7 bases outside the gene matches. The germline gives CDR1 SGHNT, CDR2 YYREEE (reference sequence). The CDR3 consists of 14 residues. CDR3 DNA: TGTGCCACCGCGCTAGCGGGGACCACAGATACGCAGTATTTT. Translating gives CATALAGTTDTQYF.

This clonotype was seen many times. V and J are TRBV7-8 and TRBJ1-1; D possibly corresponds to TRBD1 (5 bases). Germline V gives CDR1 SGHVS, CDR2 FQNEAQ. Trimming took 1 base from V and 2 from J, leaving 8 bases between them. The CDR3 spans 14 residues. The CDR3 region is CASSLVQGNTEAFF. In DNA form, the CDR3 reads TGTGCCAGCAGCTTAGTGCAGGGCAACACTGAAGCTTTCTTT.

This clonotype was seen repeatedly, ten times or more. The CDR3 DNA sequence: TGTGCCAGCAGTCCCGGGACAACGAATTATCAGCCCCAGCATTTT. Amino acids: CASSPGTTNYQPQHF. This chain joins TRBV6-5 and TRBJ1-5, with D possibly matching TRBD1 (6 bases). The CDR3 is 15 residues long. Germline loops: CDR1 MNHEY, CDR2 SVGAGI. With 5 bases removed from V and 5 bases from J, the gap between germline ends came to 16 bases.

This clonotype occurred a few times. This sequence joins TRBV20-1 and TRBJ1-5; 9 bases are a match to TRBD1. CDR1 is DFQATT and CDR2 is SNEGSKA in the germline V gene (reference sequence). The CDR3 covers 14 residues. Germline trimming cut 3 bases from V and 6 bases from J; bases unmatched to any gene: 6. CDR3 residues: CSARRTGDFQPQHF. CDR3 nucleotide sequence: TGCAGTGCTAGGAGGACAGGGGATTTTCAGCCCCAGCATTTT.

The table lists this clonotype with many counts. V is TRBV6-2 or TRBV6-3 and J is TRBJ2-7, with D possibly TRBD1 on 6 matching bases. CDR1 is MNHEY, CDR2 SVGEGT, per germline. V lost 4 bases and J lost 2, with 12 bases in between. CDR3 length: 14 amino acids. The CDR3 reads CASSFGQNPYEQYV. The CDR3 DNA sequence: TGTGCCAGCAGTTTTGGACAGAATCCCTACGAGCAGTACGTC.

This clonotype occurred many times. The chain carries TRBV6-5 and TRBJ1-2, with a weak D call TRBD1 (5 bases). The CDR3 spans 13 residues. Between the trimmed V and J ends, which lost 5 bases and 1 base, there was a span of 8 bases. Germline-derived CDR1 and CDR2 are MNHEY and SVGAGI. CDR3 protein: CASSQGYNYGYTF. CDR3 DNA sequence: TGTGCCAGCAGTCAGGGATATAACTATGGCTACACCTTC.

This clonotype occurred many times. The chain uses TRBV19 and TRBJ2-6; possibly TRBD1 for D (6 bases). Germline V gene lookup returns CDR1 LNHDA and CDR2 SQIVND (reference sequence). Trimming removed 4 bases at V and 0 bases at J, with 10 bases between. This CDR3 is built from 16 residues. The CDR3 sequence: CASSTTGRSGANVLTF. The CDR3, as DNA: TGTGCCAGTAGTACGACAGGTCGCTCTGGGGCCAACGTCCTGACTTTC.

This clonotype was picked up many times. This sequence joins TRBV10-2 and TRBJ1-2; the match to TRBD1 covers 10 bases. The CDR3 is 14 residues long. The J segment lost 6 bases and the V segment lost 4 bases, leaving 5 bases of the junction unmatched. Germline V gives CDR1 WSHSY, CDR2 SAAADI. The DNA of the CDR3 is TGCGCCAGCAGTGGGGACAGGGGAGGAAATGGCTACACCTTC. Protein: CASSGDRGGNGYTF.